This TCR beta chain was profiled in a study of T-cell reconstitution after alpha-beta-depleted transplantation in children. This clonotype was counted at least ten times. This CDR3 contains 14 residues. V lost 1 base and J 5 bases, leaving 9 bases between the germline ends. As it was prepared, the TCRbeta library received unique molecular identifiers. TCRdb passed the PCR reads through MiXCR, listing each CDR3 protein once. The data contain more than 85,000 distinct CDR3 sequences, 10% of them singletons. The chain carries TRBV12-3 or TRBV12-4 and TRBJ2-1, with D unclear. This specimen was PBMCs from the stem cell graft donor, taken from the stem cell graft. This receptor was identified in a human donor who donated a stem cell graft to a child with acute lymphoblastic leukemia. The DNA for the CDR3 is TGTGCCAGCAGTTTAGACCTTTGGGACAATGAGCAGTTCTTC. Its protein is CASSLDLWDNEQFF.